This T cell receptor beta chain comes out of a study of blood T cells in healthy people across ages. The study, taken as a whole, reports: Per million T cells, the diversity of TCR beta decreased roughly linearly as age advanced.

As concerns this clonotype: Its target is unknown.

Donors ranged from roughly 6 to 100 years old and were healthy Caucasians in Russia. The germline gives CDR1 SGHTA, CDR2 FQGNSA. The CDR3 runs to 15 residues. V lost 5 bases and J 4 bases, leaving 15 bases between the germline ends. It was with a sample-barcoded 5' primer and a J-beta primer mix that a second PCR of roughly 7 to 12 cycles was run. TCRdb recomputed calls from the 5' RACE reads with MiXCR, one row per CDR3 protein. This table has roughly 680,000 distinct CDR3 sequences, around 49% appearing once. This sequence was found in a woman aged 60-70 years in good health. Sequenced input: blood. This chain links TRBV7-2 with TRBJ1-5; D is undetermined. For the CDR3, the DNA is TGTGCCAGCAGCCCCGCCCCGAATGGTAATCAGCCCCAGCATTTT. This encodes CASSPAPNGNQPQHF.